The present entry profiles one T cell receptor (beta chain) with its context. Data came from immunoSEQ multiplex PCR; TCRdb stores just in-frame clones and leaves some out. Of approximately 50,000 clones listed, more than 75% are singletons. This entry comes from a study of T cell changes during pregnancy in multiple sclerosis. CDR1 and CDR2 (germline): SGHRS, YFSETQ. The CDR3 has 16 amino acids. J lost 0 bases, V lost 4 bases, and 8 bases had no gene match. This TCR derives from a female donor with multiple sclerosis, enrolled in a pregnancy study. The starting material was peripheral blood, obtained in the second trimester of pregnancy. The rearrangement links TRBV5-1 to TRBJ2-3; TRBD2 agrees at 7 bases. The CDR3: CASSAAYGGSTDTQYF. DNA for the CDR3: TGCGCCAGCAGCGCTGCTTACGGGGGGAGCACAGATACGCAGTATTTT.